This T cell receptor beta chain was captured in a study of preoperative IRX-2 immunotherapy in early breast cancer. Germline CDR1 SGHRS, CDR2 YFSETQ. This CDR3 comprises 18 residues. The junction had 9 bases not matched to a gene; V was cut back by 0 bases and J by 1 base. Indicated treatment: preoperative locoregional IRX-2 cytokine immunotherapy. This table comes from immunoSEQ multiplex PCR, and its TCRdb copy is limited to in-frame clones, with some not included. Of roughly 25,000 clones listed, 90% to 95% were seen once; the top ten hold 15% to 20%. The specimen was tumor tissue, collected after IRX-2 immunotherapy. The rearrangement joins TRBV5-1 to TRBJ2-3, with TRBD1 matching 9 bases. The TCR was taken from a human donor with breast cancer. CDR3 region: CASSLGTGAYWGTDTQYF. The CDR3 DNA reads as TGCGCCAGCAGCTTGGGGACAGGGGCGTACTGGGGCACAGATACGCAGTATTTT.